This TCR beta chain was identified during a study of cytomegalovirus exposure and HLA in healthy donors. The CDR3 extends over 15 amino acids. The germline gives CDR1 MNHEY, CDR2 SVGAGI. Losses at the gene ends were 6 bases for V and 4 bases for J; bases not matched to a gene: 8. TCRdb's copy holds only in-frame clones and misses some; the assay was immunoSEQ multiplex PCR. The table records over 110,000 clones, approximately 86% of them present only once. Input material: PBMCs. This receptor was identified in a young man in good health and CMV-seropositive. The chain links TRBV6-5 to TRBJ2-1, with 8 bases aligning to TRBD2. CDR3 in DNA: TGTGCCAGCAGAGATAGCGGGAACAATTACAATGAGCAGTTCTTC. This gives the protein CASRDSGNNYNEQFF.